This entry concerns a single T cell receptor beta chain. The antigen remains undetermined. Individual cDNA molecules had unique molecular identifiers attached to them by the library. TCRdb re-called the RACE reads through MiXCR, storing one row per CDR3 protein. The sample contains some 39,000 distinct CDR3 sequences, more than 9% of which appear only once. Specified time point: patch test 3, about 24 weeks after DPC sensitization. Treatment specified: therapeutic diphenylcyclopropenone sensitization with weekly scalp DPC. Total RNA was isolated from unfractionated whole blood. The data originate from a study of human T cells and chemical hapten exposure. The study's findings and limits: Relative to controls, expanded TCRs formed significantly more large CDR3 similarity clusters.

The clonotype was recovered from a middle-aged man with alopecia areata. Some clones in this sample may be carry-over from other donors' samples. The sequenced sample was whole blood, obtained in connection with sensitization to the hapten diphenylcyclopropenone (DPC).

The CDR3 region is CASSPGHANTEAFF. CDR3 DNA: TGTGCCAGCAGTCCGGGACACGCGAACACTGAAGCTTTCTTT. The chain joins TRBV12-3 or TRBV12-4 to TRBJ1-1; a weak D match, TRBD1 (6 bases). Trimming took off 5 bases at V and 1 base at J, with 11 bases between the two ends. The CDR3 has 14 amino acids.